This T cell receptor beta chain originates from a study of T cell responses to AZD1222 COVID-19 vaccine. Regarding the study as a whole: Vaccine-associated CD4 TCRs ranged over spike, dominating at 160-218 and 743-854. Reportedly, nearly half of unique spike TCRs recognized epitopes outside B.1.351/B.1.1.7 mutations. Spike-specific TCR breadth and depth rose after two AZD1222 doses. Donor demographics were predominantly white British with a female majority; clonal diversity may be underestimated.

Measured with immunoSEQ multiplex PCR; TCRdb has only the in-frame clones, and not every one. The table has under 150,000 clones, 90% to 95% seen once; the top ten hold around 5.5%. Notes on this clone: As yet, its antigen is unknown. At the DNA level, this CDR3 is encoded by other sequences in the same sample as well.

The CDR3 runs 12 residues. In germline, CDR1 is SQVTM, CDR2 ANQGSEA. V was clipped by 5 bases and J by 0 bases, with 7 bases between them. Sequencing was performed on peripheral blood, taken on day 0 of AZD1222 vaccination. The rearrangement joins TRBV29-1 to TRBJ1-1; D gene ambiguous. The clonotype was recovered from an adult in good health. The CDR3 DNA sequence: TGCAGCGTTCGACCCATGAACACTGAAGCTTTCTTT. Amino acids: CSVRPMNTEAFF. The complete variable domain, with remaining parts taken from reference TRBV29-1 and TRBJ1-1, reads SAVISQKPSRDICQRGTSLTIQCQVDSQVTMMFWYRQQPGQSLTLIATANQGSEATYESGFVIDKFPISRPNLTFSTLTVSNMSPEDSSIYLCSVRPMNTEAFFGQGTRLTVV.